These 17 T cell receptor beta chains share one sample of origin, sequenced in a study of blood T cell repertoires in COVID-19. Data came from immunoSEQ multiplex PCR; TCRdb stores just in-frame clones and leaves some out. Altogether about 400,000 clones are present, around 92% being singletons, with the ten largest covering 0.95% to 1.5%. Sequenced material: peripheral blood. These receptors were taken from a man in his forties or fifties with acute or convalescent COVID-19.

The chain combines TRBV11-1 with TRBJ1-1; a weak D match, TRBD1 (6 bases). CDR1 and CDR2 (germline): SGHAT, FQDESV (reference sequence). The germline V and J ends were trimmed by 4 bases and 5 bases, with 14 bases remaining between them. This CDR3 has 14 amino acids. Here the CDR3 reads CASSYTRGGTEAFF. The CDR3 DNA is TGTGCCAGCAGCTATACACGAGGGGGAACTGAAGCTTTCTTT.

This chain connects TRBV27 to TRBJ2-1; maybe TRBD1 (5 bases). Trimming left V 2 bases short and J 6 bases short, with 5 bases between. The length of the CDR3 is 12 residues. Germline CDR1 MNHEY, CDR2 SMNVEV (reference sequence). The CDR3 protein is CASSLGANEQFF. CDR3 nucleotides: TGTGCCAGCAGTTTAGGGGCCAATGAGCAGTTCTTC.

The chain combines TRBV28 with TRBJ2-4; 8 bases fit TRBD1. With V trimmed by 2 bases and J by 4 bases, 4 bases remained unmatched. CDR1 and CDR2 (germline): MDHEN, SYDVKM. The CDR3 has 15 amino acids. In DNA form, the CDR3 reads TGTGCCAGCAGTTTAAGTACAGGGGGTAAAAACATTCAGTACTTC. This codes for CASSLSTGGKNIQYF.

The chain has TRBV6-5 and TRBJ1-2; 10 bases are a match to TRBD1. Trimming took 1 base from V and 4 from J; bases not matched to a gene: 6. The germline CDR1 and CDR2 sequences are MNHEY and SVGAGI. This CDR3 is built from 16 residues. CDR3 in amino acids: CASSYLGTGVGYGYTF. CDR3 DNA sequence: TGTGCCAGCAGTTACTTGGGGACAGGGGTGGGCTATGGCTACACCTTC.

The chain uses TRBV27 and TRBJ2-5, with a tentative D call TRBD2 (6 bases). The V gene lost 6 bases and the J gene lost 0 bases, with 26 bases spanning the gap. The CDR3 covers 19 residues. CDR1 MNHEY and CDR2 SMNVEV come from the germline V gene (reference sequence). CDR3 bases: TGTGCCAGCAGCCCGGGACCCGGGACTGTCCGGCCGTACCAAGAGACCCAGTACTTC. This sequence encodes CASSPGPGTVRPYQETQYF.

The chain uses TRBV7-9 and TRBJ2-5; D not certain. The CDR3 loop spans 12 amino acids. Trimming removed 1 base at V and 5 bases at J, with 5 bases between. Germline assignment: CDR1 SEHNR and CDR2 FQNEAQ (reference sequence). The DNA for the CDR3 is TGTGCCAGCAGCTTAGACTTGGAGACCCAGTACTTC. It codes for CASSLDLETQYF. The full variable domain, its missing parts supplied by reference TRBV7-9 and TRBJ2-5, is DTGVSQNPRHKITKRGQNVTFRCDPISEHNRLYWYRQTLGQGPEFLTYFQNEAQLEKSRLLSDRFSAERPKGSFSTLEIQRTEQGDSAMYLCASSLDLETQYFGPGTRLLVL.

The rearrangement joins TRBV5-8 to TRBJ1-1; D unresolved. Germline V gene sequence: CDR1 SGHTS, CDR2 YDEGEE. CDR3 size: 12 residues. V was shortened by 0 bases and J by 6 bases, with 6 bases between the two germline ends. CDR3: CASSLDFAEAFF. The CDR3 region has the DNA TGTGCCAGCAGCTTGGACTTTGCTGAAGCTTTCTTT.

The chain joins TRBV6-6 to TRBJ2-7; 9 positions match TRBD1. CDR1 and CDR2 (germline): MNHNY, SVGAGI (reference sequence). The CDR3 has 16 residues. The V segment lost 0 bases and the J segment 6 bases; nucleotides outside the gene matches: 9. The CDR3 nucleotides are TGTGCCAGCAGTTACTCGATGGGACAGGGAATGAGCGAGCAGTACTTC. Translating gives CASSYSMGQGMSEQYF.

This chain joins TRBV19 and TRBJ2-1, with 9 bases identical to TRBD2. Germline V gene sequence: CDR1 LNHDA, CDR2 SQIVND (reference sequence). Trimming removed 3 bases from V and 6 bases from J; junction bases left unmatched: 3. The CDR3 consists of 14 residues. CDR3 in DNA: TGTGCCAGTAGTATGGGACTAGCCCTCAATGAGCAGTTCTTC. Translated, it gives CASSMGLALNEQFF.

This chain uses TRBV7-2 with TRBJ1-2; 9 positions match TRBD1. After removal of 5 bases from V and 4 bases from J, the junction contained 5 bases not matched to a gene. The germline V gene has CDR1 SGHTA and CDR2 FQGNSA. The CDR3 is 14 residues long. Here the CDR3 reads CASSNRGRGYGYTF. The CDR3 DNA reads TGTGCCAGCAGCAACAGGGGGCGAGGCTATGGCTACACCTTC.

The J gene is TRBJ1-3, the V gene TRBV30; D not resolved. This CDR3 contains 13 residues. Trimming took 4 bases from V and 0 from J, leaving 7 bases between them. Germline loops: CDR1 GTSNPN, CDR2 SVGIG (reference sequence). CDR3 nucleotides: TGTGCCTGGATGCCGAGCTCTGGAAACACCATATATTTT. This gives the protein CAWMPSSGNTIYF.

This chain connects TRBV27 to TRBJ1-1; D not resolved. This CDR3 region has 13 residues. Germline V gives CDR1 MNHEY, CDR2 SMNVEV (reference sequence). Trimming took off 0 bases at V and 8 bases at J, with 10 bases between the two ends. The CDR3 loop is CASSLSAGVEAFF. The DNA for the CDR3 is TGTGCCAGCAGTTTATCGGCCGGGGTAGAAGCTTTCTTT.

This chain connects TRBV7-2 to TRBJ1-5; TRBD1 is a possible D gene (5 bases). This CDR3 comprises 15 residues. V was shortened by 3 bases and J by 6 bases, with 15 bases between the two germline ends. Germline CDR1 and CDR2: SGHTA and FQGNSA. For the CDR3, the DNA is TGTGCCAGCAGCTTCAACCACGGGGGAGTTCAGCCCCAGCATTTT. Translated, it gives CASSFNHGGVQPQHF.

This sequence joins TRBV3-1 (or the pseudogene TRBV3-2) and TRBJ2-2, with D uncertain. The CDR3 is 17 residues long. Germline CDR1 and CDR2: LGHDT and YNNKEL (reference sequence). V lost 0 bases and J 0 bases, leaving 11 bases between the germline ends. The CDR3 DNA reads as TGTGCCAGCAGCCAAGATTGGCCCCATCCGAACACCGGGGAGCTGTTTTTT. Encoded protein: CASSQDWPHPNTGELFF.

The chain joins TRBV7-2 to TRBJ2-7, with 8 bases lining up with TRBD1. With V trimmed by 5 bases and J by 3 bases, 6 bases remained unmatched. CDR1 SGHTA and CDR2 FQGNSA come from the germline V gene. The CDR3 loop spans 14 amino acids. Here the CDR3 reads CASSTRQGSYEQYF. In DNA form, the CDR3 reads TGTGCCAGCAGCACTAGACAGGGGAGCTACGAGCAGTACTTC.

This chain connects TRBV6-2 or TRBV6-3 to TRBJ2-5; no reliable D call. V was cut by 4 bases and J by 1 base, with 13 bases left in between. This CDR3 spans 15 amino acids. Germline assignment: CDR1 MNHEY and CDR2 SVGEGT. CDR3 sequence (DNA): TGTGCCAGCAGTTCATACGGTCGCGGCCAAGAGACCCAGTACTTC. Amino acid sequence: CASSSYGRGQETQYF.

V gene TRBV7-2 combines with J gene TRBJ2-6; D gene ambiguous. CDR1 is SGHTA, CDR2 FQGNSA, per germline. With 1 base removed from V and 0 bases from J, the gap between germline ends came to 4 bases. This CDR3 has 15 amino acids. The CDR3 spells CASSLDTSGANVLTF. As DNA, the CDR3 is TGTGCCAGCAGCTTAGACACCTCTGGGGCCAACGTCCTGACTTTC.